Only one count was recorded for the clone carrying this T cell receptor (beta chain). The study drew participants aged about 18 to 95 years from about two dozen US areas. These data come from a study of blood T cell repertoires in COVID-19. Study information: Acute and convalescent COVID-19 samples came from the United States, Italy and Spain.

Original processing methods: Estimates of nucleated cell counts were drawn from the amplification of reference gene primers. Assay: immunoSEQ multiplex PCR; the TCRdb copy retains only in-frame clones and omits some. V and J calls and clone size are as listed in that table; D and trimming were resolved from the DNA. The sample includes 400,000 to 500,000 clones, around nine tenths of them seen just once. The sequence derives from a young woman who had been exposed to COVID-19. What was sequenced was PBMCs or T cells enriched from blood (not recorded which).

The CDR3 region is CASSDARTPGRETQYF. The CDR3 bases are TGCGCCAGCAGCGATGCGAGGACTCCAGGGAGGGAGACCCAGTACTTC. V gene TRBV5-1 combines with J gene TRBJ2-5, with D perhaps matching TRBD2 (6 bases). This CDR3 has 16 amino acids. CDR1 SGHRS and CDR2 YFSETQ come from the germline V gene. V was cut by 4 bases and J by 5 bases, with 21 bases left in between. Drawing the rest from reference TRBV5-1 and TRBJ2-5, the complete variable domain is KAGVTQTPRYLIKTRGQQVTLSCSPISGHRSVSWYQQTPGQGLQFLFEYFSETQRNKGNFPGRFSGRQFSNSRSEMNVSTLELGDSALYLCASSDARTPGRETQYFGPGTRLLVL.